The 24 T cell receptor beta chains below come from one sample, sequenced in a study of CD8+CD57+ T cells in acquired aplastic anemia. For sequencing, patients were chosen who had shown expansion of CD8+CD57+ cells by flow cytometry. Profiling of TCR beta VDJ combinations and CDR3 sequences used genomic DNA as template. TCRdb re-called the reads with MiXCR, one entry per CDR3 protein. The table shows 260,000 or so distinct CDR3 sequences, with less than 85% occurring only once. The specimen sequenced was sorted CD4+, CD8+, or CD8+CD57+ T cells (not recorded which) from PBMCs. These receptors all come from a human donor with aplastic anemia.

This clonotype showed up many times. V usage is TRBV25-1 and J usage is TRBJ2-2, with D uncertain. Germline lookup yields CDR1 MGHDK and CDR2 SYGVNS. CDR3 length: 16 residues. With 0 bases removed from V and 3 bases from J, the gap between germline ends came to 11 bases. In DNA, the CDR3 is TGTGCCAGCAGTGAATATCCCCGGTGGGACACCGGGGAGCTGTTTTTT. This sequence encodes CASSEYPRWDTGELFF. The variable domain in full, with the rest retrieved from reference TRBV25-1 and TRBJ2-2, is EADIYQTPRYLVIGTGKKITLECSQTMGHDKMYWYQQDPGMELHLIHYSYGVNSTEKGDLSSESTVSRIRTEHFPLTLESARPSHTSQYLCASSEYPRWDTGELFFGEGSRLTVL.

In this sample, this clonotype turned up a few times. This sequence joins TRBV15 and TRBJ1-1; D remains unclear. V was cut by 2 bases and J by 1 base, with 11 bases left in between. The length of the CDR3 is 15 residues. CDR1 is LNHNV, CDR2 YYDKDF, per germline (reference sequence). The DNA of the CDR3 is TGTGCCACCAGCAGATCCGGACGGGCGAACACTGAAGCTTTCTTT. Amino acids: CATSRSGRANTEAFF.

Concerning this clonotype: The junction and the germline gene differ at one end; a read error may be behind it. This chain links TRBV7-8 with TRBJ1-4; 10 bases line up with TRBD1. CDR3 length: 14 amino acids. The germline CDR1 and CDR2 sequences are SGHVS and FQNEAQ. The CDR3 loop reads CASSLGTGAETQFF. CDR3 nucleotides: TGTGCCAGTAGCTTAGGGACAGGGGCCGAAACACAGTTTTTT.

The chain couples TRBV7-2 to TRBJ2-7; D might be TRBD2 (6 bases). V dropped 3 bases and J dropped 3 bases, with 24 bases sitting between them. This CDR3 contains 18 residues. Germline V gene data show CDR1 as SGHTA and CDR2 as FQGNSA. The CDR3 here is CASSFNRDADYLYYEQYV. The CDR3 nucleotides read TGTGCCAGCAGCTTTAATCGAGACGCGGACTACCTCTACTACGAGCAGTACGTC.

Regarding this clonotype: A read error is likely, as this CDR3 ends without the conserved phenylalanine or tryptophan. It is unclear where the CDR3 begins or ends on the DNA, so no DNA is shown, and the CDR3 is as TCRdb lists it. The rearrangement uses TRBV2 and TRBJ2-1; the DNA was not compared with TRBD1, the D call given in the table. Germline V gene sequence: CDR1 SNHLY, CDR2 FYNNEI. Counting both end residues, the CDR3 totals 16 amino acids. Here the CDR3 reads CASGDGGTNTQYVHPG.

Turning to this clonotype: The junction departs from the called germline gene at one end, perhaps through a read error. CDR3 residues: CASSLGQGMRFF. The CDR3 coding sequence is TGTGCCAGCAGCCTCGGACAGGGGATGCGGTTCTTC. V gene TRBV5-1 combines with J gene TRBJ2-1, with 9 bases fitting TRBD1. CDR1 SGHRS and CDR2 YFSETQ come from the germline V gene. CDR3 size: 12 residues. Full variable domain (outside the CDR3, taken from reference TRBV5-1 and TRBJ2-1): KAGVTQTPRYLIKTRGQQVTLSCSPISGHRSVSWYQQTPGQGLQFLFEYFSETQRNKGNFPGRFSGRQFSNSRSEMNVSTLELGDSALYLCASSLGQGMRFFGPGTRLTVL.

The chain recombines TRBV5-4 with TRBJ1-2; D might be TRBD1 (6 bases). The length of the CDR3 is 16 residues. V lost 3 bases to trimming and J lost 3 bases, with 18 bases between them. CDR1 and CDR2 from the germline V gene are SGHNT and YYREEE (reference sequence). The CDR3 sequence is CASSSTGGGLDYGYTF. The CDR3 region has the DNA TGTGCCAGCAGCTCTACTGGCGGGGGCTTGGACTATGGCTACACCTTC. The whole variable domain, remainder taken from reference TRBV5-4 and TRBJ1-2, is ETGVTQSPTHLIKTRGQQVTLRCSSQSGHNTVSWYQQALGQGPQFIFQYYREEENGRGNFPPRFSGLQFPNYSSELNVNALELDDSALYLCASSSTGGGLDYGYTFGSGTRLTVV.

This chain links TRBV24-1 with TRBJ2-3, with 7 positions matching TRBD2. The CDR3 consists of 12 residues. Germline V gives CDR1 KGHDR, CDR2 SFDVKD. V gave up 9 bases and J gave up 7 bases; unmatched junction bases: 6. DNA of the CDR3: TGTGCCACCTCCGAGCGGGGTAATACGCAGTATTTT. It is translated as CATSERGNTQYF.

A word on this clonotype: Sequence at one end of the junction differs from germline and may be a read error. The rearrangement joins TRBV9 to TRBJ2-3; D is possibly TRBD2 (6 bases). Germline assignment: CDR1 SGDLS and CDR2 YYNGEE. CDR3 length: 14 amino acids. The CDR3 DNA follows: TGTGCCAGCAGCGTAGGAGGGGACTTTTCCTACGAGCATTTT. The encoded protein is CASSVGGDFSYEHF.

On this clonotype: The DNA is omitted, as the CDR3 cannot be located on it reliably, and the CDR3 follows TCRdb's listing. The chain recombines TRBV2 with TRBJ2-6; whether TRBD2, the table's D call, matches the DNA was not checked. The CDR3 is made up of 17 amino acids, end residues included. CDR1 is SNHLY and CDR2 is FYNNEI in the germline V gene. The chain's CDR3 is CASSPTSGGLIQYFGAF.

The V and J genes are TRBV6-1 and TRBJ2-1; 12 bases are a match to TRBD2. V trimming: 7 bases; J trimming: 4 bases; junction bases outside the gene matches: 8. This CDR3 has 16 residues. The germline CDR1 and CDR2 sequences are MNHNS and SASEGT. The CDR3 sequence: CASKTPSGGAYNEQFF. DNA of the CDR3: TGTGCCAGCAAGACGCCTAGCGGGGGGGCGTACAATGAGCAGTTCTTC.

Concerning this clonotype: Germline and junction disagree at one end, which may indicate a read error. The CDR3 sequence is CASSLTGGAADGSTF. The CDR3 DNA is TGTGCCAGCAGCTTGACAGGGGGCGCCGCAGATGGCTCCACCTTC. V usage is TRBV7-8 and J usage is TRBJ1-2; TRBD1 agrees at 10 bases. In germline, CDR1 is SGHVS, CDR2 FQNEAQ. The CDR3 length is 15 residues.

This clonotype was counted only a few times. The chain combines TRBV7-2 with TRBJ1-1; D is unresolved. The CDR3 totals 15 residues. CDR1 is SGHTA, CDR2 FQGNSA, per germline. With 1 base removed from V and 5 bases from J, the gap between germline ends came to 14 bases. The CDR3 is CASSLEGGRNTEAFF. The CDR3 DNA reads TGTGCCAGCAGCTTAGAGGGAGGACGCAATACTGAAGCTTTCTTT. The full variable domain, completed using reference TRBV7-2 and TRBJ1-1, is GAGVSQSPSNKVTEKGKDVELRCDPISGHTALYWYRQSLGQGLEFLIYFQGNSAPDKSGLPSDRFSAERTGGSVSTLTIQRTQQEDSAVYLCASSLEGGRNTEAFFGQGTRLTVV.

Worth noting for this clonotype: A much larger clone lies one base from this, so it may be a read error. The chain has TRBV7-9 and TRBJ2-3; D unclear. This CDR3 has 13 amino acids. Germline V lookup: CDR1 SEHNR, CDR2 FQNEAQ (reference sequence). CDR3: CASSFVSTNEKLF. The CDR3 DNA reads as TGTGCCAGCAGCTTCGTCTCAACTAATGAAAAACTGTTT.

CDR3 in DNA: TGTGCCAGCAGCTTACAGGGAAGTCGCGGTACGGATGAGCAGTTCTTC. Encoded protein: CASSLQGSRGTDEQFF. This chain uses TRBV7-8 with TRBJ2-1; possible D gene TRBD1, 5 bases. CDR1 is SGHVS, CDR2 FQNEAQ, per germline. The ends were cut back, 2 bases at V and 8 bases at J, with 19 bases in the middle. This CDR3 has 16 amino acids.

The chain couples TRBV11-1 to TRBJ2-7; weak D call: TRBD2 (6 bases). The CDR3 length is 13 residues. Per germline, CDR1 SGHAT and CDR2 FQDESV (reference sequence). V was clipped by 5 bases and J by 2 bases, with 10 bases between them. The CDR3 is CASSRGLTYEQYF. CDR3 sequence (DNA): TGTGCCAGCAGCAGGGGACTGACCTACGAGCAGTACTTC.

The rearrangement links TRBV6-2 or TRBV6-3 to TRBJ2-3; TRBD1 agrees at 8 bases. Germline V gene data show CDR1 as MNHEY and CDR2 as SVGEGT. The V and J ends lost 6 bases and 1 base, in that order; junction bases with no gene match: 12. The CDR3 is 17 amino acids. The CDR3 DNA reads as TGTGCCAGCAGCCGGACAGGGACTTTAGGTGGCACAGATACGCAGTATTTT. This encodes CASSRTGTLGGTDTQYF.

J is TRBJ2-5 and V is TRBV20-1; tentatively, D is TRBD1 (6 bases). CDR3 length equals 11 residues. CDR1 is DFQATT and CDR2 is SNEGSKA in the germline V gene (reference sequence). The CDR3 nucleotides are TGCAGCGGACAGATAGGGGAGACCCAGTACTTC. It codes for CSGQIGETQYF.

To note about this clonotype: The CDR3 ends on some other residue instead of the conserved phenylalanine or tryptophan, so this is likely a read error. V usage is TRBV7-9 and J usage is TRBJ2-4; D gene uncertain. V lost 8 bases and J 7 bases, leaving 12 bases between the germline ends. The CDR3 runs to 12 residues. Germline CDR1 SEHNR, CDR2 FQNEAQ (reference sequence). The CDR3 nucleotides are TGTGCCAGCGGAGAAGTTGGGAACATTCAGTACGAC. This encodes CASGEVGNIQYD.

A word on this clonotype: The junction departs from germline at one end; a sequencing error may be responsible. V usage is TRBV7-3 and J usage is TRBJ2-3, with 7 bases fitting TRBD2. Germline values: CDR1 SGHTA, CDR2 FQGTGA. The CDR3 covers 14 residues. DNA for the CDR3: TGTGCCAGCAGCAGAGCGGGAAACCCCGTTGAGCAGTGTTTT. This sequence encodes CASSRAGNPVEQCF.

The chain employs TRBV9 and TRBJ1-1, with D unclear. This CDR3 comprises 17 residues. In germline, CDR1 is SGDLS, CDR2 YYNGEE. Trimming pared 3 bases from V and 2 bases from J, leaving 20 bases between. The CDR3, as DNA: TGTGCCAGCAGCGGGGGTGAGAGCAAGGGAGGAAACACTGAAGCTTTCTTT. This gives the protein CASSGGESKGGNTEAFF.

In the case of this clonotype: At one of its ends the junction is not consistent with the germline gene, which may arise from a read error. The chain joins TRBV29-1 to TRBJ2-7; 7 nucleotides line up with TRBD1. CDR3 length: 13 amino acids. CDR1 and CDR2 (germline): SQVTM, ANQGSEA. In DNA form, the CDR3 reads TGTAGCGTGTCGGGACAGACGATCTACGAGCAGTACTTC. As protein: CSVSGQTIYEQYF.

As concerns this clonotype: In this CDR3 the conserved last residue, phenylalanine or tryptophan, is missing, so a read error is likely. The J gene is TRBJ2-1, the V gene TRBV7-8; D is perhaps TRBD1 or TRBD2 (6 bases each). Judging by the DNA end, TRBJ2-7 fits better; the J call may be wrong. The V gene's germline CDR1 is SGHVS and CDR2 FQNEAQ. CDR3 size: 13 residues. Written as DNA, the CDR3 is TGTGCCAGCAGTGTAGGGGGGATTCATGAGCAGTACTAC. Protein: CASSVGGIHEQYY.

This clonotype was seen once. The chain joins TRBV7-6 to TRBJ1-6; D unclear. The CDR3 is 17 residues long. V lost 1 base and J 3 bases, leaving 13 bases between the germline ends. The V gene's germline CDR1 is SGHVS and CDR2 FNYEAQ. The CDR3 sequence: CASSLEGPEIYNSPLHF. The CDR3 coding sequence is TGTGCCAGCAGCTTAGAAGGGCCAGAAATCTATAATTCACCCCTCCACTTT.